This T cell receptor beta chain was sequenced in a study of blood T cell repertoires in COVID-19. Study overall: Samples of COVID-19 (acute and convalescent) were obtained from the United States, Italy and Spain.

Germline V gene sequence: CDR1 MNHEY, CDR2 SMNVEV (reference sequence). With 5 bases removed from V and 5 bases from J, the gap between germline ends came to 15 bases. There are 14 residues in the CDR3. In the original workflow: By means of reference gene primer amplification, nucleated cell counts were estimated. Assay used: immunoSEQ multiplex PCR; TCRdb lists only in-frame clones, some missing. Clone size and the V and J calls come from that table; the DNA yielded D and trimming. The data hold about 40,000 clones, with 75% to 90% observed a single time. This clone has only a few counts. Sequencing was done on a sample of peripheral blood. The TCR originated in a woman at least 80 years old with active COVID-19. The V gene is TRBV27, the J gene TRBJ2-5; D is perhaps TRBD2 (6 bases). The CDR3 DNA reads as TGTGCCAGCAGTCCAACTAGCCCCGCCGAGACCCAGTACTTC. It encodes CASSPTSPAETQYF.